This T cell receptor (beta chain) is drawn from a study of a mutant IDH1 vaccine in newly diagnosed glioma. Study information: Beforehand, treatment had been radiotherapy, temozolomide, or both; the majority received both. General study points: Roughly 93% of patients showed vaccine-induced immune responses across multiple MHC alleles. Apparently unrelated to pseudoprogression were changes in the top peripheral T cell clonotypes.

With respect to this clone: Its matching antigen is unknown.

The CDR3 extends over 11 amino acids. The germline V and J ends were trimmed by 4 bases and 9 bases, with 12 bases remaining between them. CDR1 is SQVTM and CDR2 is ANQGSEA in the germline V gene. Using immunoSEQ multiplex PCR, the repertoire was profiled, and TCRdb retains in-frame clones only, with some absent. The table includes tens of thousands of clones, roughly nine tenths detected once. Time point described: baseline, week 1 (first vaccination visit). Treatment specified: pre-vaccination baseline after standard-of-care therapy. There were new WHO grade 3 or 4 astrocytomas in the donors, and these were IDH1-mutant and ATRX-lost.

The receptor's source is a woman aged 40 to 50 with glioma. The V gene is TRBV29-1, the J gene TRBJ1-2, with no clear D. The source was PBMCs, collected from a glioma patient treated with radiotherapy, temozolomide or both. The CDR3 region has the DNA TGCAGCGTTGTGGCAGGCCCTCGCTACACCTTC. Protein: CSVVAGPRYTF.